One T cell receptor beta chain is described in this entry. The sample is drawn from a study of control samples from healthy donors and cancer patients. The table came from immunoSEQ multiplex PCR; TCRdb's copy has only in-frame clones and leaves some out. The table shows around 90,000 clones, with over 75% occurring only once. Germline V gene lookup returns CDR1 SNHLY and CDR2 FYNNEI. The CDR3 has 13 amino acids. V was shortened by 3 bases and J by 0 bases, with 6 bases between the two germline ends. The rearrangement joins TRBV2 to TRBJ2-7; D remains unclear. The clonotype originates from a woman aged 40 to 49 in good health. The source material was blood. In DNA, the CDR3 is TGTGCCAGCAGTGATACCTACTCCTACGAGCAGTACTTC. Amino acid sequence: CASSDTYSYEQYF.